These 17 T cell receptor beta chains originate from one sample sequenced in a study of T cell responses to AZD1222 COVID-19 vaccine. Libraries were prepared by immunoSEQ multiplex PCR; TCRdb keeps only in-frame clonotypes and omits some of them. Of some 130,000 clones detected, 80% to 95% appear once; the ten largest clones hold about 3.7%. The sample consisted of peripheral blood, taken on day 0 of AZD1222 vaccination. Source of these receptors: an adult in good health.

V gene TRBV11-2 combines with J gene TRBJ2-7, with 10 nucleotides matching TRBD1. The CDR3 sequence is 17 residues long. Germline-derived CDR1 and CDR2 are SGHAT and FQNNGV. V shed 4 bases and J 3 bases; nucleotides not matched to a gene: 12. CDR3 bases: TGTGCCAGCAGCTCTCTTTTAAAGAGGGACAGGGGCTACGAGCAGTACTTC. Translation: CASSSLLKRDRGYEQYF.

In DNA form, the CDR3 reads TGTGCCAGCACCGTTGGGGGAAACACCATATATTTT. It codes for CASTVGGNTIYF. The chain carries TRBV6-6 and TRBJ1-3; D remains unclear. The CDR3 spans 12 residues. V was pared by 7 bases and J by 4 bases, with 8 bases between. The germline gives CDR1 MNHNY, CDR2 SVGAGI (reference sequence).

V and J are TRBV25-1 and TRBJ1-4; D call uncertain. CDR1 MGHDK and CDR2 SYGVNS come from the germline V gene. V lost 1 base to trimming and J lost 5 bases, with 8 bases between them. The length of the CDR3 is 14 residues. CDR3 amino acids: CASSEWGGNEKLFF. The CDR3 coding sequence is TGTGCCAGCAGTGAATGGGGAGGGAATGAAAAACTGTTTTTT. Based on the CDR3 plus reference TRBV25-1 and TRBJ1-4, the full variable domain is EADIYQTPRYLVIGTGKKITLECSQTMGHDKMYWYQQDPGMELHLIHYSYGVNSTEKGDLSSESTVSRIRTEHFPLTLESARPSHTSQYLCASSEWGGNEKLFFGSGTQLSVL.

This clone was observed a few times. The genes are TRBV6-5 and TRBJ2-1, with TRBD2 identical over 13 bases. The CDR3 contains 15 residues. V was clipped by 6 bases and J by 4 bases; unmatched bases: 3. Germline CDR1 is MNHEY and CDR2 is SVGAGI. The CDR3 spells CASSPTSGRYNEQFF. DNA of the CDR3: TGTGCCAGCAGCCCGACTAGCGGGAGGTACAATGAGCAGTTCTTC.

The chain links TRBV4-1 to TRBJ2-1, with 10 bases that match TRBD1. Trimming took 2 bases from V and 8 from J; bases not matched to a gene: 6. Germline CDR1 and CDR2: MGHRA and YSYEKL. The CDR3 has 15 residues. CDR3 loop: CASSQSDRGLDEQFF. CDR3 in DNA: TGCGCCAGCAGCCAATCTGACAGGGGGCTGGATGAGCAGTTCTTC.

This chain uses TRBV15 with TRBJ1-2, with 9 positions matching TRBD1. J gave up 6 bases and V 1 base, and 9 bases lay outside the gene matches. The CDR3 spans 16 residues. Germline values: CDR1 LNHNV, CDR2 YYDKDF (reference sequence). The CDR3 region is CATSRAGTGQGDGYTF. CDR3 DNA: TGTGCCACCAGCAGAGCCGGGACAGGGCAAGGGGATGGCTACACCTTC.

The CDR3 region has the DNA TGTGCCAGCACCAGGGTAATTGCGGGGGGTGTCTACGAGCAGTACTTC. Translating it yields CASTRVIAGGVYEQYF. The chain links TRBV7-2 to TRBJ2-7, with 8 nucleotides matching TRBD2. V was pared by 7 bases and J by 3 bases, with 14 bases of the junction left unmatched. Germline values: CDR1 SGHTA, CDR2 FQGNSA. This CDR3 is built from 16 residues.

The gene calls are TRBV29-1 and TRBJ2-1; 7 nucleotides match TRBD1. Germline-derived CDR1 and CDR2 are SQVTM and ANQGSEA. V was clipped by 3 bases and J by 6 bases; unmatched bases: 5. The CDR3 sequence is 13 residues long. CDR3 bases: TGCAGCGTTGAGGCGACAGGGACCAATGAGCAGTTCTTC. Translated: CSVEATGTNEQFF.

J is TRBJ2-1 and V is TRBV5-6; D unclear. V lost 1 base and J lost 6, with 14 bases in between. The germline V gene has CDR1 SGHDT and CDR2 YYEEEE. The CDR3 is made up of 15 amino acids. The CDR3 spells CASSLRVSGPNEQFF. DNA for the CDR3: TGTGCCAGCAGCTTGAGGGTATCAGGTCCCAATGAGCAGTTCTTC.

The CDR3 sequence: CASRTEGSGANVLTF. The CDR3 nucleotides read TGTGCCAGTAGGACCGAGGGCTCTGGGGCCAACGTCCTGACTTTC. The chain combines TRBV19 with TRBJ2-6; perhaps TRBD2 as D (5 bases). Germline CDR1 LNHDA, CDR2 SQIVND (reference sequence). The CDR3 extends over 15 amino acids. V was clipped by 6 bases and J by 0 bases, with 9 bases between them.

The chain uses TRBV7-3 and TRBJ2-2; perhaps TRBD2 as D (5 bases). CDR1 and CDR2 from the germline V gene are SGHTA and FQGTGA. This CDR3 has 15 residues. The ends were cut back, 1 base at V and 5 bases at J, with 11 bases in the middle. The CDR3 spells CASSLSSRGTGELFF. The CDR3, as DNA: TGTGCCAGCAGCTTAAGTAGTCGGGGTACCGGGGAGCTGTTTTTT.

The chain carries TRBV19 and TRBJ2-2, with D tentatively TRBD1 (7 bases). V dropped 6 bases and J dropped 6 bases, with 17 bases sitting between them. CDR3 length equals 15 residues. The V gene's germline CDR1 is LNHDA and CDR2 SQIVND (reference sequence). CDR3 nucleotide sequence: TGTGCCAGTAGCTACACCGACAGGGAGGCCGGGGAGCTGTTTTTT. This sequence encodes CASSYTDREAGELFF.

The gene calls are TRBV6-5 and TRBJ2-7, with 7 bases fitting TRBD1. This CDR3 comprises 13 residues. Per germline, CDR1 MNHEY and CDR2 SVGAGI. With 5 bases clipped from V and 3 bases from J, the junction kept 4 bases outside the gene matches. CDR3: CASSNRDSYEQYF. The CDR3 DNA is TGTGCCAGCAGTAACCGGGACAGCTACGAGCAGTACTTC.

V is TRBV6-1 and J is TRBJ1-2; maybe TRBD1 (6 bases). V was trimmed by 3 bases and J by 0 bases, leaving 8 bases between them. CDR1 MNHNS and CDR2 SASEGT come from the germline V gene. CDR3 length: 14 amino acids. The CDR3 protein is CASSETGTNYGYTF. The CDR3 DNA is TGTGCCAGCAGTGAGACAGGTACTAACTATGGCTACACCTTC.

This clone was recorded once. This rearrangement joins TRBV5-4 to TRBJ1-1; D is perhaps TRBD1 (6 bases). Looked up from germline, CDR1 is SGHNT and CDR2 is YYREEE (reference sequence). Trimming shortened V by 2 bases and J by 4 bases, and 15 bases separated the two germline ends. This CDR3 is 15 amino acids long. Written as DNA, the CDR3 is TGTGCCAGCAGCTTCCCCCCGGGCAGGGGCACTGAAGCTTTCTTT. Translating it yields CASSFPPGRGTEAFF.

The chain is built from TRBV7-3 and TRBJ2-1, with D possibly matching TRBD2 (5 bases). V was trimmed by 2 bases and J by 2 bases, leaving 13 bases between them. The germline gives CDR1 SGHTA, CDR2 FQGTGA. The CDR3 runs to 16 residues. The CDR3 DNA reads as TGTGCCAGCAGCTTAGTCTTAGCGTCGACCTACAATGAGCAGTTCTTC. Residues: CASSLVLASTYNEQFF.

The genes are TRBV3-1 (or the pseudogene TRBV3-2) and TRBJ1-3; no reliable D call. The CDR3 is 15 amino acids. CDR1 is LGHDT and CDR2 is YNNKEL in the germline V gene (reference sequence). V was pared by 1 base and J by 4 bases, with 11 bases between. CDR3 nucleotide sequence: TGTGCCAGCAGCCAAGTTTTGGGTCAGGGAAACACCATATATTTT. It encodes CASSQVLGQGNTIYF.